Included here is one T cell receptor beta chain sequence, with context. Authors' processing steps: Quantification of nucleated cells was approximated via reference gene primer amplification. TCRdb's copy holds only in-frame clones and misses some; the assay was immunoSEQ multiplex PCR. Clonal size and the V and J genes are those of that table, whereas D and trimming came from the DNA. The sample lists under 200,000 clones; about 85% were seen once. The sample is drawn from a study of blood T cell repertoires in COVID-19. About the study: Acute and convalescent COVID-19 samples came from the United States, Italy and Spain. T cells, B-cell-depleted T cells, or PBMCs supplied cDNA or gDNA.

Germline V gene data show CDR1 as SGHRS and CDR2 as YFSETQ. V was trimmed by 7 bases and J by 0 bases, leaving 15 bases between them. The length of the CDR3 is 15 residues. Specimen: peripheral blood. This receptor was taken from a man aged 55 to 70 with active or convalescent COVID-19. The chain employs TRBV5-1 and TRBJ2-3, with D unresolved. The CDR3 loop reads CASRPTVTSTDTQYF. The DNA of the CDR3 is TGCGCCAGCCGCCCGACGGTGACTAGCACAGATACGCAGTATTTT.